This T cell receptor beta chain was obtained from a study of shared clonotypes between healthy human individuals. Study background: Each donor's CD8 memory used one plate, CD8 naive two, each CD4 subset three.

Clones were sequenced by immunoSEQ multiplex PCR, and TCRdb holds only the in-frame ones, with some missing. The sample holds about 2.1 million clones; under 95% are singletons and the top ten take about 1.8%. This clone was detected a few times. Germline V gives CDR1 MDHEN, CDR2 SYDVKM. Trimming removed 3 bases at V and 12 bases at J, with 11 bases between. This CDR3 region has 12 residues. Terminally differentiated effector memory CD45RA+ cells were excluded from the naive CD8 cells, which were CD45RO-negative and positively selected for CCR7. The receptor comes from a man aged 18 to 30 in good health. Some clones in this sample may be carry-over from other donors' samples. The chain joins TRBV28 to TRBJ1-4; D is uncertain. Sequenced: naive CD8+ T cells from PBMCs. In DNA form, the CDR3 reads TGTGCCAGCAGTTTCGTAAGGGAACAACTGTTTTTT. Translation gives CASSFVREQLFF. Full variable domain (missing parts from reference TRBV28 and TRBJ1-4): DVKVTQSSRYLVKRTGEKVFLECVQDMDHENMFWYRQDPGLGLRLIYFSYDVKMKEKGDIPEGYSVSREKKERFSLILESASTNQTSMYLCASSFVREQLFFGSGTQLSVL.